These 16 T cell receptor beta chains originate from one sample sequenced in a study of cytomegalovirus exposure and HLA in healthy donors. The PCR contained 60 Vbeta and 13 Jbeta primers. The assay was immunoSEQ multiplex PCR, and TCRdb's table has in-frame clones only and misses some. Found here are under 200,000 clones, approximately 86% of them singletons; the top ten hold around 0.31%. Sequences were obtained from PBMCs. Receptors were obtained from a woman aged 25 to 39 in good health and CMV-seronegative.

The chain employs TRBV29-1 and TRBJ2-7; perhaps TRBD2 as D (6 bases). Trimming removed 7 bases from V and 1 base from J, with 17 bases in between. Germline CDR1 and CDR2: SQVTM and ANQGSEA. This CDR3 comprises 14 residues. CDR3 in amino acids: CSATRREWSYEQYF. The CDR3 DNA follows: TGCAGCGCCACACGGAGGGAATGGTCCTACGAGCAGTACTTC.

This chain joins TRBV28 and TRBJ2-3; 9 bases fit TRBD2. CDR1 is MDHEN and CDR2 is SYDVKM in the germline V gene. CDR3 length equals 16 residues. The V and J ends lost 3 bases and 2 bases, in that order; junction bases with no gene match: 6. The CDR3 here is CASSFSSGGSTDTQYF. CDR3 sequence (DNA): TGTGCCAGCAGTTTTTCCAGCGGGGGGTCCACAGATACGCAGTATTTT.

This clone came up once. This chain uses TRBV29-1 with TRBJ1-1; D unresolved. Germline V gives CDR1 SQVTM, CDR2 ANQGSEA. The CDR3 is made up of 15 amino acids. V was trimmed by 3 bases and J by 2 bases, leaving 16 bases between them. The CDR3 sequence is CSVESLSGSNTEAFF. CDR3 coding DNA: TGCAGCGTTGAGTCCCTGTCGGGGTCTAACACTGAAGCTTTCTTT.

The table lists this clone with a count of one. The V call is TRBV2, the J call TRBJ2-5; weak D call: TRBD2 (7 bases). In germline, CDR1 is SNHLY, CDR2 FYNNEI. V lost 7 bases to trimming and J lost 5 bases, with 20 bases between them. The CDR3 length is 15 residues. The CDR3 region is CASIEAWGGQETQYF. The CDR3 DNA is TGTGCCAGCATAGAAGCGTGGGGGGGCCAGGAGACCCAGTACTTC. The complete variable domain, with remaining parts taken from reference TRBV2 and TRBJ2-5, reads EPEVTQTPSHQVTQMGQEVILRCVPISNHLYFYWYRQILGQKVEFLVSFYNNEISEKSEIFDDQFSVERPDGSNFTLKIRSTKLEDSAMYFCASIEAWGGQETQYFGPGTRLLVL.

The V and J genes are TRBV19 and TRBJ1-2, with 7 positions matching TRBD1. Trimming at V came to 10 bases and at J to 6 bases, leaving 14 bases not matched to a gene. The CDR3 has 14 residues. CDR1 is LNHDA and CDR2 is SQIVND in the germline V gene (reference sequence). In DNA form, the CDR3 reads TGTGCCACCCTCAGCAATCGAAGGGGGCATGGCTACACCTTC. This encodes CATLSNRRGHGYTF.

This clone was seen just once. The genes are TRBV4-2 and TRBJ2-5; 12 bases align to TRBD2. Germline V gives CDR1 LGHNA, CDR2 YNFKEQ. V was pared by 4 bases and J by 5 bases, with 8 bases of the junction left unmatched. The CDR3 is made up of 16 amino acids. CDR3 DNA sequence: TGTGCCAGCAGCCCTCTAGCGGGGGGGGCGAGGGAGACCCAGTACTTC. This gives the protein CASSPLAGGARETQYF.

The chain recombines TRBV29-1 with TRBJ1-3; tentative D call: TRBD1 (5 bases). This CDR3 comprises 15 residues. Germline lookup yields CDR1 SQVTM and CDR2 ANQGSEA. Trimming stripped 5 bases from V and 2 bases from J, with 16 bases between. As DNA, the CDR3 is TGCAGCGTTCGGACACATCTAGGGCCTGGAAACACCATATATTTT. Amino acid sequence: CSVRTHLGPGNTIYF.

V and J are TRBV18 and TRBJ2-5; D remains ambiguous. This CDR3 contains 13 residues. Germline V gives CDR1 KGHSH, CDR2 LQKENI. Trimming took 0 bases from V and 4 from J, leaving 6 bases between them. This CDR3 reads CASSPPIVETQYF. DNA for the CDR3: TGTGCCAGCTCACCACCGATAGTAGAGACCCAGTACTTC.

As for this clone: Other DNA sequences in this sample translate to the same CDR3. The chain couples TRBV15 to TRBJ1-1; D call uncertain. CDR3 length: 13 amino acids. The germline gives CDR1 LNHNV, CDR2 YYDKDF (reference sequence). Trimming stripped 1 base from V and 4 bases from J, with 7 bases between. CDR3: CATSRAGGTEAFF. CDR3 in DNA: TGTGCCACCAGCAGAGCTGGCGGCACTGAAGCTTTCTTT.

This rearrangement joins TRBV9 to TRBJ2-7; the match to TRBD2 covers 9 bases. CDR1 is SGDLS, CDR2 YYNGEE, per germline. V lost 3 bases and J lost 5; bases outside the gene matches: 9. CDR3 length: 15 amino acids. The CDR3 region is CASSEGLAGLHEQYF. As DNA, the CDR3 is TGTGCCAGCAGCGAGGGACTAGCAGGGCTCCACGAGCAGTACTTC. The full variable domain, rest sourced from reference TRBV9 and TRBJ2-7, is DSGVTQTPKHLITATGQRVTLRCSPRSGDLSVYWYQQSLDQGLQFLIQYYNGEERAKGNILERFSAQQFPDLHSELNLSSLELGDSALYFCASSEGLAGLHEQYFGPGTRLTVT.

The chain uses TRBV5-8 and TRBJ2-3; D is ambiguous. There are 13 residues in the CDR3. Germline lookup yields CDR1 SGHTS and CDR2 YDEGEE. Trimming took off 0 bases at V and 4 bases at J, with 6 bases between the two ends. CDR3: CASSLADSDTQYF. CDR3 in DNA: TGTGCCAGCAGCTTGGCCGACTCAGATACGCAGTATTTT.

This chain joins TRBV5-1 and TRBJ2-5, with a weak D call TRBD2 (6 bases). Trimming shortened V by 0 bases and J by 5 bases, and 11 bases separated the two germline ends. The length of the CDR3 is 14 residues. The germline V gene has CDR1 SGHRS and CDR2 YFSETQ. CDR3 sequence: CASSLAEGSETQYF. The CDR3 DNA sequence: TGCGCCAGCAGCTTGGCGGAGGGATCGGAGACCCAGTACTTC.

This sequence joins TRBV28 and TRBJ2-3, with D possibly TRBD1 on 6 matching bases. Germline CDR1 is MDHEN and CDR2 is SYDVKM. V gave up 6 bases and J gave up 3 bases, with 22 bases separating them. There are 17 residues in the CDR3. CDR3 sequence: CASSPGRWTVPTDTQYF. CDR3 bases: TGTGCCAGCAGCCCTGGAAGGTGGACAGTCCCTACAGATACGCAGTATTTT. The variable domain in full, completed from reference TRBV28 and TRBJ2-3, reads DVKVTQSSRYLVKRTGEKVFLECVQDMDHENMFWYRQDPGLGLRLIYFSYDVKMKEKGDIPEGYSVSREKKERFSLILESASTNQTSMYLCASSPGRWTVPTDTQYFGPGTRLTVL.

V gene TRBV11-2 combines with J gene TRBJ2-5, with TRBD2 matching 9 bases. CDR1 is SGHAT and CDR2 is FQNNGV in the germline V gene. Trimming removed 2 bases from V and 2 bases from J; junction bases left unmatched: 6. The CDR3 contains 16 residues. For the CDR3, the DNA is TGTGCCAGCAGCTTACCCGTGGCGGGAGGGCAAGAGACCCAGTACTTC. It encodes CASSLPVAGGQETQYF.

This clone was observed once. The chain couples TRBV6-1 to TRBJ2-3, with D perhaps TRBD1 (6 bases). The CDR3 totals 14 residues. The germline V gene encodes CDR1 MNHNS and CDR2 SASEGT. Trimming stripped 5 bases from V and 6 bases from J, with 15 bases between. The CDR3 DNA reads TGTGCCAGCAGTAAGATACAGGGTTGGGATACGCAGTATTTT. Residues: CASSKIQGWDTQYF.

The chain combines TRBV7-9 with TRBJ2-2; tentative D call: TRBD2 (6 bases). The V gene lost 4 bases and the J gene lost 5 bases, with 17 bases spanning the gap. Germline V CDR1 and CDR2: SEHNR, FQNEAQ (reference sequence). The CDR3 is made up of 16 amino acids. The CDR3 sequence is CASSSIGTYSTGELFF. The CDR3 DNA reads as TGTGCCAGCAGCTCAATTGGGACTTACTCAACCGGGGAGCTGTTTTTT.